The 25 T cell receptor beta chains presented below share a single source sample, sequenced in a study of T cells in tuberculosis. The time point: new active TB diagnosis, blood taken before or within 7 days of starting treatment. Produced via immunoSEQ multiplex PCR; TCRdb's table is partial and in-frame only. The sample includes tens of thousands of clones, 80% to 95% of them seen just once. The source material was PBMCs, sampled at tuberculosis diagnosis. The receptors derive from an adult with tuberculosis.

The CDR3 DNA reads TGTGCCAGCAGCGTAGGGGGGGGCAGTCAGCCCCAGCATTTT. Translation: CASSVGGGSQPQHF. The V call is TRBV9, the J call TRBJ1-5, with a tentative D call TRBD1 (6 bases). Trimming shortened V by 0 bases and J by 6 bases, and 10 bases separated the two germline ends. The germline V gene encodes CDR1 SGDLS and CDR2 YYNGEE. The CDR3 has 14 residues.

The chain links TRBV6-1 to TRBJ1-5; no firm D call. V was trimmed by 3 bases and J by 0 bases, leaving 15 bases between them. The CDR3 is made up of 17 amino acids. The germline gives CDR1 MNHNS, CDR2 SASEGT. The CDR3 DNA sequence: TGTGCCAGCAGTGATGGCGTGAGAGCGGATAGCAATCAGCCCCAGCATTTT. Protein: CASSDGVRADSNQPQHF.

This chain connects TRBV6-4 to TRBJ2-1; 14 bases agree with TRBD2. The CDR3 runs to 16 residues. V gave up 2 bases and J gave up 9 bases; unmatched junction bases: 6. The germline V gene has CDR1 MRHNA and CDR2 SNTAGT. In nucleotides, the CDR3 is TGTGCCAGCAGTGACGGGACTAGCGGGGGTCAGGGTGAGCAGTTCTTC. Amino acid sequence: CASSDGTSGGQGEQFF.

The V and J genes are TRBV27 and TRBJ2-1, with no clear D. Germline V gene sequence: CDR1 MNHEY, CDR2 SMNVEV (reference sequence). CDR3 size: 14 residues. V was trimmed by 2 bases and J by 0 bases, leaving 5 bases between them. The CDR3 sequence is CASSLGRSYNEQFF. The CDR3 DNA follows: TGTGCCAGCAGTTTAGGCCGCTCCTACAATGAGCAGTTCTTC.

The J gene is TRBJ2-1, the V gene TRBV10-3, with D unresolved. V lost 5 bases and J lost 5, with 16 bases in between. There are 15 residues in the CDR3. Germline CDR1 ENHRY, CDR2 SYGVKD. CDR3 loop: CAISPRVLADNEQFF. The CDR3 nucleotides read TGTGCCATCAGTCCCCGGGTGTTAGCTGACAATGAGCAGTTCTTC.

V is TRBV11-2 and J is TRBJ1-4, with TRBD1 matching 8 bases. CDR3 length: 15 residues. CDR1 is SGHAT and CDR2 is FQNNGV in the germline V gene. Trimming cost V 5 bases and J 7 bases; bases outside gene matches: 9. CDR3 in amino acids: CASSTDRDWGEKLFF. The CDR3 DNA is TGTGCCAGCAGCACGGACAGGGATTGGGGTGAAAAACTGTTTTTT.

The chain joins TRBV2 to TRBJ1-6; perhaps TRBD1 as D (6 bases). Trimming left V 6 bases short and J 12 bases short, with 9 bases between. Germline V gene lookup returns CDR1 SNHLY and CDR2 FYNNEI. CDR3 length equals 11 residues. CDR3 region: CASRQGRPLHF. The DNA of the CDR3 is TGTGCCAGCAGACAGGGTAGACCCCTCCACTTT.

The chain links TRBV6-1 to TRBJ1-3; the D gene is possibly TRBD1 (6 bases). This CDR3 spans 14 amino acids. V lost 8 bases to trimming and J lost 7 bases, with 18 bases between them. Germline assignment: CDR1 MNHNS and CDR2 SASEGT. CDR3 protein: CASLNPGQSNTIYF. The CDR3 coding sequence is TGTGCCAGCCTAAACCCCGGACAGTCCAACACCATATATTTT.

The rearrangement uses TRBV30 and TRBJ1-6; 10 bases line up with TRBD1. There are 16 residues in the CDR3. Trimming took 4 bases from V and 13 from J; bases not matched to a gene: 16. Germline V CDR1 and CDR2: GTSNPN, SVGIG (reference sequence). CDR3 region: CAWTSGTGAVNDPLHF. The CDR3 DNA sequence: TGTGCCTGGACCTCCGGGACAGGGGCCGTTAATGATCCCCTCCACTTT.

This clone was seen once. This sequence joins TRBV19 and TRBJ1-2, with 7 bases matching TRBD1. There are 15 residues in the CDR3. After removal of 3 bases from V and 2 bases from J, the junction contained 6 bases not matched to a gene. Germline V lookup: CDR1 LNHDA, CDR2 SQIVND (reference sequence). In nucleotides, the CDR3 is TGTGCCAGTAGTATGACAGGGATCAAGAACTATGGCTACACCTTC. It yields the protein CASSMTGIKNYGYTF. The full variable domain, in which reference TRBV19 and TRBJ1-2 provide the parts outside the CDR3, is DGGITQSPKYLFRKEGQNVTLSCEQNLNHDAMYWYRQDPGQGLRLIYYSQIVNDFQKGDIAEGYSVSREKKESFPLTVTSAQKNPTAFYLCASSMTGIKNYGYTFGSGTRLTVV.

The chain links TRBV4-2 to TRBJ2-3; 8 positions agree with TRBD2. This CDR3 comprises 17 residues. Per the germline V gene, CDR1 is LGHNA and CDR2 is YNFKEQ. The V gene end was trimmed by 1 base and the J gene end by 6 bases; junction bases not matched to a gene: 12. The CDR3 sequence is CASSQVARGGSSDTQYF. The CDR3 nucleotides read TGTGCCAGCAGCCAAGTGGCGCGCGGGGGGTCTTCGGATACGCAGTATTTT.

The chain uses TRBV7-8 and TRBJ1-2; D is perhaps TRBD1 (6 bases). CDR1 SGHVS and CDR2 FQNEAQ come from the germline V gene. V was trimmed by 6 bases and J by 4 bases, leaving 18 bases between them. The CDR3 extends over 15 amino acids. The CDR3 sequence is CASRQNNRVGYGYTF. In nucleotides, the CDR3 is TGTGCCAGCAGACAAAACAACAGGGTCGGCTATGGCTACACCTTC.

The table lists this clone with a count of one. Here the CDR3 DNA reads TGTGCCAGTAAACGGCGGCAGGGTACTGAAAAACTGTTTTTT. Protein: CASKRRQGTEKLFF. The gene calls are TRBV19 and TRBJ1-4, with TRBD1 as a possible D gene (5 bases). The V end lost 7 bases, the J end lost 7 bases, and 16 bases lay between the germline ends. This CDR3 is built from 14 residues. Germline loops: CDR1 LNHDA, CDR2 SQIVND (reference sequence). The whole variable domain, filled in from reference TRBV19 and TRBJ1-4, reads DGGITQSPKYLFRKEGQNVTLSCEQNLNHDAMYWYRQDPGQGLRLIYYSQIVNDFQKGDIAEGYSVSREKKESFPLTVTSAQKNPTAFYLCASKRRQGTEKLFFGSGTQLSVL.

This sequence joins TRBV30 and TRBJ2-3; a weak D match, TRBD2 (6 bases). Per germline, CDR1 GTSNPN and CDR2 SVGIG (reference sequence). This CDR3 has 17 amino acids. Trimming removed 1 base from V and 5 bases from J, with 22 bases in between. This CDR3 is CAWSGGTPSPHGDTQYF. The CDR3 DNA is TGTGCCTGGAGTGGGGGGACTCCTTCCCCTCACGGAGATACGCAGTATTTT.

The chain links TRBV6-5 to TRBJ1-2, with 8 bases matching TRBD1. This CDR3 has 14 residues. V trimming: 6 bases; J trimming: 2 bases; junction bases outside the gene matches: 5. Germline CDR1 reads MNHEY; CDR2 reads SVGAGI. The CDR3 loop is CASSRQGRNYGYTF. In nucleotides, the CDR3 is TGTGCCAGCAGCCGACAGGGGAGAAACTATGGCTACACCTTC.

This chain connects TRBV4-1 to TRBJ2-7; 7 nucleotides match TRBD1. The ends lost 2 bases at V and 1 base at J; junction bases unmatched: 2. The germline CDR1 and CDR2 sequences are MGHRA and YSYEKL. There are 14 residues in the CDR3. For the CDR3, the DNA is TGCGCCAGCAGCCAACGACAGGGTTCCTACGAGCAGTACTTC. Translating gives CASSQRQGSYEQYF.

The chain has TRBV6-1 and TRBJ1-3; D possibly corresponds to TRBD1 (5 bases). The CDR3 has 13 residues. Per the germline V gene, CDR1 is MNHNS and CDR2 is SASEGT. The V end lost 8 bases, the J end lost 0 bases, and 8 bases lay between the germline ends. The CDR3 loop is CASRQSSGNTIYF. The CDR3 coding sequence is TGTGCCAGCCGACAGTCCTCTGGAAACACCATATATTTT.

The CDR3 loop is CASSGAYEQYF. CDR3 DNA sequence: TGTGCCAGTAGCGGAGCCTACGAGCAGTACTTC. The genes are TRBV19 and TRBJ2-7, with D hard to call. Germline CDR1 LNHDA, CDR2 SQIVND (reference sequence). Trimming cost V 6 bases and J 2 bases, with 5 bases left between them. The CDR3 is made up of 11 amino acids.

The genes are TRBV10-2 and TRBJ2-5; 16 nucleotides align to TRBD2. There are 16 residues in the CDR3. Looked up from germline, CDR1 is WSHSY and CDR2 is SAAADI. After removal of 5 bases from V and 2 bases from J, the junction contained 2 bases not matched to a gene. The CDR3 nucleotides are TGCGCCAGCAGTTTGGGACTAGCGGGGGGGCAAGAGACCCAGTACTTC. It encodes CASSLGLAGGQETQYF.

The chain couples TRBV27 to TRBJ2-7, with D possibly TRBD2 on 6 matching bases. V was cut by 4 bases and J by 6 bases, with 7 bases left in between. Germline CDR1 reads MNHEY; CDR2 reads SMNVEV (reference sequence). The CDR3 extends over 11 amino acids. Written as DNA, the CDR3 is TGTGCCAGCAGTTCCGGGGGCGAGCAGTACTTC. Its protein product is CASSSGGEQYF.

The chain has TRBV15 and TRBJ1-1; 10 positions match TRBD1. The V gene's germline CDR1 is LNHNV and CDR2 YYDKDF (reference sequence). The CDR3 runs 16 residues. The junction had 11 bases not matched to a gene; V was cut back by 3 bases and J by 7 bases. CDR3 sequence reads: CATSSQPGQGPGEAFF. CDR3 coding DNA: TGTGCCACCAGCAGTCAACCGGGACAGGGGCCAGGTGAAGCTTTCTTT.

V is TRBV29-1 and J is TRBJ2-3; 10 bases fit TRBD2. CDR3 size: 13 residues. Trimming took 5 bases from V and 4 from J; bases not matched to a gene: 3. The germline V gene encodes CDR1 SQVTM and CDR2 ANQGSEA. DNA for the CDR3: TGCAGCGTTCGAGCGGGGGGGCCAGATACGCAGTATTTT. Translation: CSVRAGGPDTQYF.

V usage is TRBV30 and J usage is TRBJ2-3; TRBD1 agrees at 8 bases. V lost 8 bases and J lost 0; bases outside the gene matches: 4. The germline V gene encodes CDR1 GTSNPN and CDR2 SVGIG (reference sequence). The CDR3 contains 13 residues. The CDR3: CAGRQGSTDTQYF. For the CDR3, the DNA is TGTGCCGGCCGACAGGGGAGCACAGATACGCAGTATTTT.

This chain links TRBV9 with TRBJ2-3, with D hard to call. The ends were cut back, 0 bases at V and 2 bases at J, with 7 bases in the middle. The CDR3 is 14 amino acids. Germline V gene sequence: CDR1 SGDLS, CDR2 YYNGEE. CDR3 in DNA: TGTGCCAGCAGCGTAGACACACACACAGATACGCAGTATTTT. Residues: CASSVDTHTDTQYF.

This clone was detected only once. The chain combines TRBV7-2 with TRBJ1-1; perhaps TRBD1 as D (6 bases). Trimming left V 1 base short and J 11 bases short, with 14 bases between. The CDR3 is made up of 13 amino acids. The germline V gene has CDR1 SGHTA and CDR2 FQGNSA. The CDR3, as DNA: TGTGCCAGCAGCTTAGAAGGGTCGAGGGGGGCTTTCTTT. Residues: CASSLEGSRGAFF.